This is a list of T cell receptor beta chains from one sample in a study of blood T cell repertoires in COVID-19. Clones were sequenced by immunoSEQ multiplex PCR, and TCRdb holds only the in-frame ones, with some missing. The sample lists 150,000 to 200,000 clones, 70% to 90% seen once, with 2.7% in the top ten. Sequenced input: peripheral blood. All receptors derive from a man in his forties with active or convalescent COVID-19. Each CDR3 is given with its conserved first and last residue. The D gene is left open where the match is weak.

TRBD2 TRBV13 CASSAGQRLAGRGSTDTQYF
TRBD2 TRBV18 CASSPMREGEQYF
. TRBV11-3 CASSLGDSPLHF
. TRBV30 CAWSPSYNEQFF
TRBD1 TRBV6-4 CASSPGGKSQPQHF
. TRBV12-5 CASGLAPQGQETQYF
. TRBV9 CASSDPGAGTEAFF
. TRBV2 CASSDEGWGYGYTF
TRBD1 TRBV28 CASTTGQDIEKLFF
TRBD1 TRBV7-2 CASSPRTGGDGGYTF
. TRBV30 CAWSRVRTASSYNSPLHF
TRBD1 TRBV18 CASSPGTGLYNSPLHF
. TRBV27 CASSGTPNSGANVLTF
TRBD1 TRBV10-3 CASQGGTEAFF
. TRBV5-1 CASSFGTKGNEQFF
TRBD2 TRBV6-4 CASSVQRGVGNEQFF
. TRBV6-2/TRBV6-3 CASSYGDSPHEQYF
TRBD1 TRBV7-8 CASSDDRDDQPQHF
. TRBV14 CASSQGAVSDGYTF
TRBD2 TRBV9 CASDPGTTVADTQYF
TRBD1 TRBV6-5 CASSPDRDYEQYF
. TRBV5-1 CASSLMGSGANVLTF
. TRBV27 CASPKQGRGELFF
. TRBV5-1 CASSLEQGNEQYF
TRBD1 TRBV19 CASSIGQVGPYEQYF
TRBD1 TRBV9 CASSPDLVRGSTF
. TRBV19 CASRSGLMPQHF
. TRBV10-3 CAIGGADTQYF
TRBD1 TRBV5-6 CASSLLGQVNTEAFF
. TRBV5-4 CASSLGRGYNEQFF
. TRBV4-3 CASSQDLGVEGWAEAFF
. TRBV28 CASSLSGLLSNQPQHF
. TRBV3-1/TRBV3-2 CASSQDRGGQGGIDEQYF
. TRBV7-6 CASSVNSYNSPLHF
TRBD1 TRBV12-3/TRBV12-4 CASSSTGEETQYF
. TRBV5-5 CASSPGVAYQETQYF
TRBD1 TRBV12-3/TRBV12-4 CASTDRGEAFF
TRBD1 TRBV10-3 CAISGQGLGYTF
TRBD1 TRBV7-8 CASSGTGSSYEQYF
. TRBV7-6 CASSPIGSNQPQHF
. TRBV25-1 CASSEASASRETQYF
TRBD2 TRBV30 CAWSRGLAGGLGDTQYF
. TRBV7-9 CASSSEVPRDEQYF
. TRBV29-1 CSVEQISYNEQFF
TRBD1 TRBV11-2 CASSHHPDRATNEKLFF